This T cell receptor (beta chain) is from a study of blood T cell repertoires in COVID-19. The overall study: PBMCs, B-cell-depleted T cells, or T cells provided the cDNA or gDNA that made up the material.

V dropped 2 bases and J dropped 7; count of bases not matched to a gene: 16. CDR3 length: 17 residues. Germline lookup yields CDR1 SGDLS and CDR2 YYNGEE. Produced via immunoSEQ multiplex PCR; TCRdb's table is partial and in-frame only. The sample consists of about 280,000 clones, about nine tenths of them appearing once. The clonotype was recovered from a man aged 40-49 years with active or convalescent COVID-19. The J gene is TRBJ2-7, the V gene TRBV9, with 9 bases that match TRBD2. Sequencing was performed on peripheral blood. The CDR3 nucleotides read TGTGCCAGCAGCGTGGGAGCCGGGACTAGCACTTCGAAAGAGCAGTACTTC. Its translation: CASSVGAGTSTSKEQYF.